This T cell receptor beta chain is from a study of T-cell reconstitution after alpha-beta-depleted transplantation in children. Unique molecular identifiers featured in how the TCRbeta library was prepared. Each CDR3 protein gets one entry after TCRdb re-called the PCR reads with MiXCR. Of about 590,000 distinct CDR3 sequences in the sample, around 13% were seen once. There are 13 residues in the CDR3. V lost 5 bases to trimming and J lost 0 bases, with 8 bases between them. From germline, CDR1 is DFQATT and CDR2 SNEGSKA (reference sequence). In its sample, this clonotype was seen a few times. Source: PBMCs, mostly from graft donor cells, taken 360 days after TCRalphabeta/CD19-depleted stem cell transplant. This receptor was taken from a male patient between 10 and 17 years old who had a stem cell transplant for acute myeloid leukemia, so the T cells may come from the graft donor. The gene calls are TRBV20-1 and TRBJ1-5; D is unresolved. The DNA for the CDR3 is TGCAGTGCTTCTACATATAGCAATCAGCCCCAGCATTTT. It encodes CSASTYSNQPQHF.